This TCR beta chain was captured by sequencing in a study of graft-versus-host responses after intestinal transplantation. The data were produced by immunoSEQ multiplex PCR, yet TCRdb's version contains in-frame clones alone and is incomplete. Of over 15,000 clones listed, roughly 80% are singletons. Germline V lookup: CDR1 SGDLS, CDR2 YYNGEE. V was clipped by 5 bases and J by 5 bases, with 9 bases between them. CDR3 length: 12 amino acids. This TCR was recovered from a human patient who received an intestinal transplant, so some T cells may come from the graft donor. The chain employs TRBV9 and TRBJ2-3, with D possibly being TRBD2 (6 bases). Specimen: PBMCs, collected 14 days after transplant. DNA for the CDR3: TGTGCCAGCAGTGGGACTCTAGATACGCAGTATTTT. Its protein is CASSGTLDTQYF.